The present entry profiles one T cell receptor (beta chain) with its context. The target of this receptor is not known. No much larger clone is present one base from it, and per-base qualities are unavailable. The sample is drawn from a study of early stage breast cancer tumors (dated by TCRdb to the late 2010s). About the investigation overall: Of the approximately 15 invasive breast tumors, approximately 11 were found to be estrogen receptor-positive, progesterone receptor-positive and HER2-negative. Of the roughly 12 ER+/PR+/HER2- tumors, eight were classified as invasive ductal carcinomas and four as invasive lobular carcinomas. On average, each sample had about 10-fold read coverage. The samples as a whole yielded approximately 3,000,000 detected templates, corresponding to roughly 1 million unique clonotypes.

Each sample was amplified in two independent genomic DNA replicates, using 0.5 to 0.65 ug for blood and around 1.5 ug for tumor or normal breast. TCRB sequencing of genomic DNA was carried out with the ImmunoSeq Intro kit according to the manufacturer's instructions. Multiplex PCR ran approximately 34 cycles with proprietary primers and spike-in control sequences for absolute quantification. Single-end 150-bp reads were used to sequence an 87-bp fragment spanning the CDR3 and the flanking V and J genes. Seven samples, each with two replicates, were multiplexed per lane of an Illumina MiSeq using version 3.0 chemistry. The paper's processing steps were these. The vendor's proprietary pipeline handled the raw data processing, merging both replicates into a single result for each sample. Clonotypes were defined as productive rearrangements sharing the V-gene family, CDR3 amino acid sequence and J-gene segment. Clonality was calculated as 1 minus the normalized Shannon entropy (Pielou evenness) of TCRB abundances. T cell density was estimated as total templates divided by the number of input cells, with the number of input cells inferred from the DNA input amount. Recon with default parameters was used to estimate total repertoire diversity and clonality. Tumor-enriched clonotypes were defined as having over 0.1% abundance in tumor and at least 32-fold higher abundance than in normal breast. What TCRdb holds here is the immuneACCESS table cut down to in-frame rearrangements. Part of the clones is not present; checked against another copy, under half of the missing clones reflect an unresolved V gene, and the others are unexplained. The DNA was the basis for D and trimming; V, J and clone size are from that table. The sample has about 4,800 clones on record, about 63% of them singletons. Of the sample, approximately 18% is held by the ten largest clones.

About 19-50 mg of tumor tissue was diced and typically yielded more than 2.5 ug of DNA. The study profiled bulk TCR beta-chain repertoires in matched peripheral blood, tumor and adjacent normal breast tissue taken from approximately 15 patients with early-stage breast cancer. Following resection, visually identified tumor tissue was excised and transferred into prechilled RNAlater. Tumor tissue (about 20-55 mg) was diced and then homogenized with a TissueLyser II in RLTplus buffer containing beta-mercaptoethanol and antifoaming agent. The Qiagen AllPrep DNA/RNA Mini kit was used for genomic DNA extraction. Results the study describes overall, beyond this receptor: Repertoires from blood and normal breast were more alike than repertoires from blood and tumor, and in about 90% of the 16 patients, comparing each tissue with blood separated tumor from normal. Because the cohort was small, analysis by tumor subtype was not possible. Sequencing bulk genomic DNA from unsorted cells could not capture chain pairing or functional markers like CD4, CD8 and FOXP3. Tumors showed about 2.4-fold higher T cell density and higher clonality than adjacent normal breast tissue. Enriched TCRB sequences shared across patients were mostly commonly generated sequences, unlikely to play an important role in the tumor microenvironment.

This TCR derives from a person aged 45 to 59 with breast cancer. The sample taken for sequencing was breast tumor tissue.

DNA sequence: TGTGCCAGCAGCAGACGGGACTACGGGCAAGGCGAGCAGTACTTC. Translated, it gives CASSRRDYGQGEQYF. Here the chain combines TRBV7-8 and TRBJ2-7; 7 bases in the middle match TRBD2. V trim: 5 bases; J trim: 6 bases; unmatched bases: 13. The germline V gene provides CDR1 SGHVS and CDR2 FQNEAQ. The CDR3 covers 15 residues, taking in both the cysteine and the phenylalanine. Only CDR3 DNA remains: 45 bases, in frame from the first base.